Below, 19 T cell receptor beta chains from the same sample are listed, as sequenced in a study of T cells in Graves' hyperthyroidism and ophthalmopathy. Template material for amplifying TCR beta CDR3 regions consisted of RNA transcripts. During a first-round RT-PCR of the TCR CDR3, the HTBI primer set was used. Using its own MiXCR run on the multiplex PCR reads, TCRdb lists one record per CDR3 protein. The profile shows a few hundred thousand distinct CDR3 sequences, around 13% of them singletons. The sequenced sample consisted of blood. These receptors were collected from a woman younger than 45 with Graves' hyperthyroidism that later progressed to Graves' ophthalmopathy.

This clonotype was picked up many times. The chain uses TRBV20-1 and TRBJ2-7; D not resolved. This CDR3 is 15 amino acids long. Trimming took 1 base from V and 1 from J, leaving 14 bases between them. Per the germline V gene, CDR1 is DFQATT and CDR2 is SNEGSKA (reference sequence). CDR3 sequence reads: CSARVGSTYSYEQYF. The DNA for the CDR3 is TGCAGTGCTAGAGTAGGAAGTACCTATTCCTACGAGCAGTACTTC.

The sample holds a few counts of this clonotype. V gene TRBV5-5 combines with J gene TRBJ2-3; D is possibly TRBD2 (5 bases). CDR3 size: 13 residues. V lost 5 bases to trimming and J lost 8 bases, with 15 bases between them. Germline CDR1 SGHKS, CDR2 YYEKEE (reference sequence). CDR3 sequence: CASRRTDAGTQYF. The CDR3, as DNA: TGTGCCAGCAGGAGGACTGATGCCGGTACGCAGTATTTT.

This clonotype has ten or more counts. CDR3 residues: CASSRNTGNTDTQYF. The CDR3 DNA sequence: TGTGCCAGCAGCAGGAACACCGGCAACACAGATACGCAGTATTTT. V and J are TRBV5-6 and TRBJ2-3; no definite D call. The CDR3 is made up of 15 amino acids. Trimming removed 4 bases at V and 2 bases at J, with 14 bases between. Germline CDR1 and CDR2: SGHDT and YYEEEE.

This clonotype was seen ten or more times. This chain connects TRBV7-3 to TRBJ1-3; D might be TRBD1 (6 bases). The CDR3 loop spans 15 amino acids. Between the trimmed V and J ends, which lost 1 base and 2 bases, there was a span of 9 bases. Germline V lookup: CDR1 SGHTA, CDR2 FQGTGA. This chain's CDR3 is CASSLSGTTGNTIYF. For the CDR3, the DNA is TGTGCCAGCAGCTTAAGCGGGACAACTGGAAACACCATATATTTT. The whole variable domain, remainder taken from reference TRBV7-3 and TRBJ1-3, is GAGVSQTPSNKVTEKGKYVELRCDPISGHTALYWYRQSLGQGPEFLIYFQGTGAADDSGLPNDRFFAVRPEGSVSTLKIQRTERGDSAVYLCASSLSGTTGNTIYFGEGSWLTVV.

The table lists this clonotype with many counts. The chain joins TRBV7-9 to TRBJ1-1; D uncertain. Germline V gene data show CDR1 as SEHNR and CDR2 as FQNEAQ (reference sequence). V was pared by 1 base and J by 2 bases, with 8 bases between. The CDR3 consists of 14 residues. Here the CDR3 reads CASSLERANTEAFF. Written as DNA, the CDR3 is TGTGCCAGCAGCTTAGAGAGGGCTAACACTGAAGCTTTCTTT.

The chain carries TRBV28 and TRBJ1-1; the match to TRBD1 covers 9 bases. The V gene's germline CDR1 is MDHEN and CDR2 SYDVKM. The CDR3 is made up of 14 amino acids. The junction had 3 bases not matched to a gene; V was cut back by 3 bases and J by 4 bases. CDR3 in amino acids: CASSLYRGPTEAFF. The CDR3 DNA is TGTGCCAGCAGTTTGTACAGGGGGCCCACTGAAGCTTTCTTT.

This clonotype was seen repeatedly, ten times or more. The gene calls are TRBV27 and TRBJ2-4; tentative D call: TRBD1 (6 bases). This CDR3 has 16 residues. CDR1 MNHEY and CDR2 SMNVEV come from the germline V gene (reference sequence). Trimming cost V 4 bases and J 6 bases, with 19 bases left between them. The DNA for the CDR3 is TGTGCCAGCAGTTCCCGGACCTCAGGGGTGGGAAACATTCAGTACTTC. Translated: CASSSRTSGVGNIQYF.

At least ten counts were recorded for this clonotype. V gene TRBV6-1 combines with J gene TRBJ2-1; 7 nucleotides line up with TRBD2. This CDR3 is 14 amino acids long. CDR1 is MNHNS and CDR2 is SASEGT in the germline V gene. Trimming took 6 bases from V and 3 from J; bases not matched to a gene: 5. The CDR3 sequence: CASSRTRGYNEQFF. CDR3 coding DNA: TGTGCCAGCAGCCGGACTAGAGGCTACAATGAGCAGTTCTTC.

In regard to this clonotype: A read error may explain this, as a much larger clone is one base away. CDR3 DNA sequence: TGTGCCAGCACCCCGGGAGACGGCTCCTACAATGAGCAGTACTTC. It translates to CASTPGDGSYNEQYF. This chain joins TRBV6-2 or TRBV6-3 and TRBJ2-1, with D possibly TRBD2 on 6 matching bases. The DNA end is a closer match to TRBJ2-7, so the J assignment may be wrong. The CDR3 has 15 residues. Germline loops: CDR1 MNHEY, CDR2 SVGEGT.

Ten or more counts support this clonotype. V and J are TRBV11-2 and TRBJ2-7, with TRBD2 matching 7 bases. Trimming removed 5 bases from V and 2 bases from J; junction bases left unmatched: 6. This CDR3 is built from 14 residues. The germline V gene encodes CDR1 SGHAT and CDR2 FQNNGV. The CDR3: CASSPWGGTYEQYF. CDR3 nucleotides: TGTGCCAGCAGCCCTTGGGGGGGGACCTACGAGCAGTACTTC.

The sample holds many counts of this clonotype. The J gene is TRBJ1-5, the V gene TRBV2; perhaps TRBD1 as D (5 bases). Germline V gives CDR1 SNHLY, CDR2 FYNNEI. The V and J ends lost 3 bases and 6 bases respectively, with 15 bases between them. The CDR3 has 15 residues. The CDR3 DNA reads as TGTGCCAGCAGTGAGACAGCCCGGGGCCGTCAGCCCCAGCATTTT. Translated, it gives CASSETARGRQPQHF.

This clonotype showed up just a few times. A much more abundant neighbour one base away suggests this may be a read error. The chain is built from TRBV18 and TRBJ2-2, with TRBD1 as a possible D gene (5 bases). The CDR3 runs 14 residues. Germline-derived CDR1 and CDR2 are KGHSH and LQKENI. The ends were cut back, 4 bases at V and 3 bases at J, with 9 bases in the middle. The CDR3 reads CASSQSGYTGELFF. CDR3 nucleotide sequence: TGTGCCAGCTCACAGTCAGGGTACACCGGGGAGCTGTTTTTT.

This chain uses TRBV25-1 with TRBJ2-2; 10 bases match TRBD2. In germline, CDR1 is MGHDK, CDR2 SYGVNS. J gave up 1 base and V 3 bases, and 8 bases lay outside the gene matches. The CDR3 loop spans 18 amino acids. The CDR3 loop reads CASSERTGTSENTGELFF. The CDR3 region has the DNA TGTGCCAGCAGTGAGCGGACTGGGACTAGCGAGAACACCGGGGAGCTGTTTTTT.

Ten or more counts support this clonotype. The rearrangement uses TRBV12-3 or TRBV12-4 and TRBJ2-5, with 10 bases matching TRBD2. This CDR3 contains 21 residues. Trimming took 3 bases from V and 3 from J; bases not matched to a gene: 22. The DNA for the CDR3 is TGTGCCAGCAGTTTCCGACGGACTAGCGGTGAGGCACATGGTCCAAAAGAGACCCAGTACTTC. Residues: CASSFRRTSGEAHGPKETQYF.

This clonotype has a count of ten or more. The chain carries TRBV28 and TRBJ2-5; no firm D call. CDR1 is MDHEN, CDR2 SYDVKM, per germline. The CDR3 has 17 residues. V was clipped by 6 bases and J by 5 bases, with 25 bases between them. The CDR3 protein is CASRSREVVACSETQYF. The CDR3 DNA follows: TGTGCCAGCAGGTCGCGTGAGGTTGTCGCCTGTTCGGAGACCCAGTACTTC.

This clonotype was counted between two and nine times. A read error is possible here, since a much larger clone lies one base away. The rearrangement joins TRBV28 to TRBJ1-2; TRBD1 matches 8 bases. Looked up from germline, CDR1 is MDHEN and CDR2 is SYDVKM. Unmatched junction bases numbered 7, after V lost 6 bases and J lost 4 bases. The CDR3 runs to 14 residues. CDR3 amino acids: CASRSDRGGYGYTF. In DNA, the CDR3 is TGTGCCAGCAGATCTGACAGGGGTGGCTATGGCTACACCTTC.

This clonotype has only a few counts. The rearrangement uses TRBV27 and TRBJ2-7, with D possibly being TRBD1 or TRBD2 (6 bases each). CDR3 length equals 14 residues. The germline V and J ends were trimmed by 5 bases and 4 bases, with 15 bases remaining between them. Germline CDR1 is MNHEY and CDR2 is SMNVEV (reference sequence). The CDR3: CASSHGTQGYEQYF. The CDR3 DNA follows: TGTGCCAGCAGTCATGGGACTCAGGGGTACGAGCAGTACTTC.

Many counts were recorded for this clonotype. The rearrangement links TRBV2 to TRBJ1-1; possibly TRBD1 for D (6 bases). CDR1 is SNHLY, CDR2 FYNNEI, per germline. V dropped 4 bases and J dropped 0 bases, with 12 bases sitting between them. The CDR3 is made up of 15 amino acids. CDR3 residues: CASSAQGTMNTEAFF. CDR3 DNA sequence: TGTGCCAGCAGTGCGCAGGGGACGATGAACACTGAAGCTTTCTTT.

The sample holds many counts of this clonotype. The genes are TRBV6-2 or TRBV6-3 and TRBJ1-2; the match to TRBD1 covers 7 bases. Germline values: CDR1 MNHEY, CDR2 SVGEGT. This CDR3 comprises 14 residues. Trimming took 2 bases from V and 4 from J; bases not matched to a gene: 4. CDR3 nucleotides: TGTGCCAGCAGTTACGGGACAGACCTCTATGGCTACACCTTC. Translated, it gives CASSYGTDLYGYTF.